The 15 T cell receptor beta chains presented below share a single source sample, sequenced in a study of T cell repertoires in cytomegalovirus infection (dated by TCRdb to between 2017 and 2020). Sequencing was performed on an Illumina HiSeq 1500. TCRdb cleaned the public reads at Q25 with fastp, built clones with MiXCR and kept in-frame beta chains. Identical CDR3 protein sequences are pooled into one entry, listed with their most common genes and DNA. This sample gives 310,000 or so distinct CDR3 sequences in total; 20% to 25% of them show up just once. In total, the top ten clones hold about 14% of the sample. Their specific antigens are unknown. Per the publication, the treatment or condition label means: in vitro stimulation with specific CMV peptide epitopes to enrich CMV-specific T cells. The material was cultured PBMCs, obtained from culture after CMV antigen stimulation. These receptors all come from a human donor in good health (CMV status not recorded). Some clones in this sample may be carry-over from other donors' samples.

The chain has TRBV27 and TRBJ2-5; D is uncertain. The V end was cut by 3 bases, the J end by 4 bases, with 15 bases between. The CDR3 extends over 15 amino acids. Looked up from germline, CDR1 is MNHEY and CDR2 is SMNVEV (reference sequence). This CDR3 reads CASSFLLGSVETQYF. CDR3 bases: TGTGCCAGCAGTTTTCTGTTGGGGTCGGTAGAGACCCAGTACTTC.

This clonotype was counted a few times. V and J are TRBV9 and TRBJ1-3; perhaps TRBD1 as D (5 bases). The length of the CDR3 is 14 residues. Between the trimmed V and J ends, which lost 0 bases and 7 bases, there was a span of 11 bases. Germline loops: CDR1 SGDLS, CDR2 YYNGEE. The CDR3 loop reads CASSVDFWGNTIYF. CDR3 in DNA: TGTGCCAGCAGCGTAGACTTTTGGGGCAACACCATATATTTT.

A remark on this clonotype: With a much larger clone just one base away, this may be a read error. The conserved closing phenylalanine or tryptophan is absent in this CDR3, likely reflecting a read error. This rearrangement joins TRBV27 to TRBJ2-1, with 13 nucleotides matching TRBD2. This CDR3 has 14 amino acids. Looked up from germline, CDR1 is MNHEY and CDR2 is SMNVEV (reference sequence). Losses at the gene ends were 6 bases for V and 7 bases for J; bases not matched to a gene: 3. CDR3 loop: CASRLAGGSNEQFS. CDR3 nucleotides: TGTGCCAGCAGACTAGCGGGAGGGTCGAATGAGCAGTTCTCC.

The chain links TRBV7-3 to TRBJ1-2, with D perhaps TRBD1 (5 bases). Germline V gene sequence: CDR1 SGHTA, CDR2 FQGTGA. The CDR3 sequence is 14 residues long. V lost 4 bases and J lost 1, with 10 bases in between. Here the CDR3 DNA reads TGTGCCAGCAGCTACTCGACAGATAACTATGGCTACACCTTC. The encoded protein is CASSYSTDNYGYTF. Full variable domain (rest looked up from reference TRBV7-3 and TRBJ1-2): GAGVSQTPSNKVTEKGKYVELRCDPISGHTALYWYRQSLGQGPEFLIYFQGTGAADDSGLPNDRFFAVRPEGSVSTLKIQRTERGDSAVYLCASSYSTDNYGYTFGSGTRLTVV.

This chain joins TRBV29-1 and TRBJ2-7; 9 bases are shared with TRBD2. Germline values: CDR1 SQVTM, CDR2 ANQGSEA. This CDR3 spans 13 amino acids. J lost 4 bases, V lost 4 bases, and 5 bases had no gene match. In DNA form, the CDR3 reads TGCAGCGTTGTATCGCTAGCGGGATACGAGCAGTACTTC. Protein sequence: CSVVSLAGYEQYF.

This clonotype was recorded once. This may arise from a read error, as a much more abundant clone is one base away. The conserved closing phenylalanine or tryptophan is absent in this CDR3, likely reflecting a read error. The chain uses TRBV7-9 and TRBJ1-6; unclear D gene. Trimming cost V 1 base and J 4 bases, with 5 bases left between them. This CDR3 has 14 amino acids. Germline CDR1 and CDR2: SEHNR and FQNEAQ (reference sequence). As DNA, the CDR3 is TGTGCCAGCAGCTTAGAACAGTATAATTCACCCCTCCACCTT. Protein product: CASSLEQYNSPLHL.

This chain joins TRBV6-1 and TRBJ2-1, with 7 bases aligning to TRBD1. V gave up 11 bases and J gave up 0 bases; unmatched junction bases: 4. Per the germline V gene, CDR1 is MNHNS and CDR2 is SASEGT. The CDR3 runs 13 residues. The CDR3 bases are TGTGCCGCAGGGGGTCGCTCCTACAATGAGCAGTTCTTC. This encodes CAAGGRSYNEQFF.

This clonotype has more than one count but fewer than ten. The CDR3 region is CASSVSGRLYNEQFF. The CDR3 DNA reads as TGTGCCAGCAGTGTTAGCGGGAGGCTCTACAATGAGCAGTTCTTC. This sequence joins TRBV28 and TRBJ2-1, with 10 bases that match TRBD2. The V segment lost 5 bases and the J segment 3 bases; nucleotides outside the gene matches: 4. Looked up from germline, CDR1 is MDHEN and CDR2 is SYDVKM. The CDR3 covers 15 residues.

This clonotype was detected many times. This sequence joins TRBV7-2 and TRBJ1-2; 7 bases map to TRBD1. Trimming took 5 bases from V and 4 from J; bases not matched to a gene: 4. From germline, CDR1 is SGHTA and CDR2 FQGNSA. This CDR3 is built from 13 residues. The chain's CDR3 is CASSPGQLYGYTF. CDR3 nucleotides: TGTGCCAGCAGCCCGGGACAGCTCTATGGCTACACCTTC.

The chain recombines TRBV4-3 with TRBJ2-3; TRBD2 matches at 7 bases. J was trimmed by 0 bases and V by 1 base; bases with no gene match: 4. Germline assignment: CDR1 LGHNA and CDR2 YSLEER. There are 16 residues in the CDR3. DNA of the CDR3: TGCGCCAGCAGCCAAGGTGGCGGGAGAAGCACAGATACGCAGTATTTT. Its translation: CASSQGGGRSTDTQYF.

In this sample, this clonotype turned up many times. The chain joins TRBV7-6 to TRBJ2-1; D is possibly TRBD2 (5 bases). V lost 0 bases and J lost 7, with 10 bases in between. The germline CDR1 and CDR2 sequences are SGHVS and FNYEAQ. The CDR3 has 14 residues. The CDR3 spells CASSLAGWENEQFF. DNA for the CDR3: TGTGCCAGCAGCTTAGCGGGATGGGAGAATGAGCAGTTCTTC.

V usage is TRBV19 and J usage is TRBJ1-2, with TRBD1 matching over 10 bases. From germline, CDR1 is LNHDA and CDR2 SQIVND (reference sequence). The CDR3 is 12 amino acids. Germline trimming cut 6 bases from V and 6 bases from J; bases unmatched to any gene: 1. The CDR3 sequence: CASRDRGNGYTF. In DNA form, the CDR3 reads TGTGCCAGTAGGGACAGGGGGAATGGCTACACCTTC. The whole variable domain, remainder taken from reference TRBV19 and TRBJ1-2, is DGGITQSPKYLFRKEGQNVTLSCEQNLNHDAMYWYRQDPGQGLRLIYYSQIVNDFQKGDIAEGYSVSREKKESFPLTVTSAQKNPTAFYLCASRDRGNGYTFGSGTRLTVV.

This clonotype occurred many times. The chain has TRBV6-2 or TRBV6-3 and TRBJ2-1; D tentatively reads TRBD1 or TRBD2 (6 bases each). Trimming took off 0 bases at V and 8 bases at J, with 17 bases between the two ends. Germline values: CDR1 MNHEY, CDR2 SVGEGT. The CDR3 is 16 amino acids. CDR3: CASSYSMGGGIDEQFF. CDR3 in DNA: TGTGCCAGCAGTTACTCGATGGGGGGCGGGATCGATGAGCAGTTCTTC.

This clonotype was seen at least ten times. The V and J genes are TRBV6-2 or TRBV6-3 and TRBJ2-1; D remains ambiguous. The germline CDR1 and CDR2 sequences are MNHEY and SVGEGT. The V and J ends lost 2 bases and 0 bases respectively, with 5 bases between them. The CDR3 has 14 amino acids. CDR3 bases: TGTGCCAGCAGTTACCCTAGCTCCTACAATGAGCAGTTCTTC. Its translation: CASSYPSSYNEQFF.

The CDR3 sequence is CASSLGTPADTQYF. The DNA of the CDR3 is TGTGCCAGCAGCCTCGGGACCCCGGCTGATACGCAGTATTTT. The V gene is TRBV7-9, the J gene TRBJ2-3, with D possibly being TRBD1 or TRBD2 (5 bases each). Germline values: CDR1 SEHNR, CDR2 FQNEAQ (reference sequence). Trimming cost V 5 bases and J 6 bases, with 15 bases left between them. The CDR3 spans 14 residues.